These 11 T cell receptor beta chains were sequenced from one sample in a study of T cell repertoires in cytomegalovirus infection. TCRdb ran MiXCR on the reads and lists one entry per CDR3 protein. Here the sample spans approximately 600,000 distinct CDR3 sequences, over 35% being singletons. Their antigen targets remain unknown. This specimen was cultured PBMCs, taken from culture after CMV antigen stimulation. All receptors derive from a human donor in good health (CMV status not recorded). Some clones in this sample may be carry-over from other donors' samples.

This clonotype appeared a few times. The V and J genes are TRBV4-2 and TRBJ2-1, with 7 positions matching TRBD1. CDR3 length: 16 amino acids. Germline CDR1 and CDR2: LGHNA and YNFKEQ. Trimming removed 0 bases from V and 2 bases from J; junction bases left unmatched: 4. The CDR3 loop reads CASSQEVGQAYNEQFF. CDR3 bases: TGTGCCAGCAGCCAAGAAGTCGGACAGGCCTACAATGAGCAGTTCTTC.

This chain joins TRBV7-2 and TRBJ1-2; a possible D gene is TRBD1 (5 bases). The length of the CDR3 is 16 residues. Germline V lookup: CDR1 SGHTA, CDR2 FQGNSA. Trimming left V 2 bases short and J 4 bases short, with 17 bases between. The CDR3 loop reads CASSLSRATGGYGYTF. The CDR3, as DNA: TGTGCCAGCAGCTTAAGCAGGGCGACTGGGGGCTATGGCTACACCTTC.

This chain connects TRBV7-9 to TRBJ2-2; perhaps TRBD2 as D (5 bases). Germline-derived CDR1 and CDR2 are SEHNR and FQNEAQ (reference sequence). The CDR3 spans 15 residues. Trimming removed 3 bases at V and 2 bases at J, with 10 bases between. The CDR3 loop is CASSLVGENTGELFF. CDR3 in DNA: TGTGCCAGCAGCTTGGTCGGGGAAAACACCGGGGAGCTGTTTTTT.

The rearrangement links TRBV12-3 or TRBV12-4 to TRBJ2-2; D tentatively reads TRBD1 or TRBD2 (5 bases each). The ends were cut back, 4 bases at V and 1 base at J, with 10 bases in the middle. This CDR3 has 15 residues. The CDR3, as DNA: TGTGCCAGCAGTTCGTGGGGGAGGAACACCGGGGAGCTGTTTTTT. It yields the protein CASSSWGRNTGELFF.

The rearrangement joins TRBV10-3 to TRBJ1-2; D might be TRBD1 (6 bases). The CDR3 consists of 15 residues. The V end lost 3 bases, the J end lost 4 bases, and 15 bases lay between the germline ends. Germline V gene lookup returns CDR1 ENHRY and CDR2 SYGVKD. Here the CDR3 reads CAISEPTEGGYGYTF. The CDR3 DNA sequence: TGTGCCATCAGTGAACCGACGGAAGGGGGCTATGGCTACACCTTC.

This rearrangement joins TRBV19 to TRBJ1-5; a weak D match, TRBD1 (5 bases). Germline-derived CDR1 and CDR2 are LNHDA and SQIVND (reference sequence). This CDR3 contains 15 residues. Trimming pared 5 bases from V and 4 bases from J, leaving 15 bases between. This CDR3 is CASSAPGVRNQPQHF. The CDR3 coding sequence is TGTGCCAGTAGTGCCCCGGGGGTGCGAAATCAGCCCCAGCATTTT.

The chain links TRBV6-1 to TRBJ1-5; D is unresolved. V dropped 5 bases and J dropped 4 bases, with 12 bases sitting between them. Germline V gives CDR1 MNHNS, CDR2 SASEGT. The CDR3 has 14 residues. The CDR3 is CASSPLRVNQPQHF. The CDR3 DNA sequence: TGTGCCAGCAGTCCGTTGAGGGTAAATCAGCCCCAGCATTTT.

V and J are TRBV18 and TRBJ1-1; 11 bases match TRBD1. The V gene's germline CDR1 is KGHSH and CDR2 LQKENI. The CDR3 is made up of 15 amino acids. V trimming: 3 bases; J trimming: 4 bases; junction bases outside the gene matches: 4. CDR3 in amino acids: CASSPRTGGVTEAFF. The CDR3, as DNA: TGTGCCAGCTCACCTAGGACAGGGGGCGTCACTGAAGCTTTCTTT.

The V call is TRBV7-2, the J call TRBJ2-3; D uncertain. Germline loops: CDR1 SGHTA, CDR2 FQGNSA. The CDR3 covers 15 residues. V was clipped by 5 bases and J by 2 bases, with 14 bases between them. CDR3 region: CASSGRAGYTDTQYF. The CDR3 DNA reads TGTGCCAGCAGCGGCAGAGCTGGATACACAGATACGCAGTATTTT.

This clonotype was counted only a few times. V is TRBV20-1 and J is TRBJ1-5; D possibly corresponds to TRBD1 (5 bases). CDR3 length: 15 amino acids. Germline loops: CDR1 DFQATT, CDR2 SNEGSKA (reference sequence). The germline V and J ends were trimmed by 4 bases and 5 bases, with 18 bases remaining between them. CDR3: CSATSSRAGYQPQHF. In DNA form, the CDR3 reads TGCAGTGCTACCTCGTCGCGGGCAGGGTATCAGCCCCAGCATTTT.

This clonotype occurred a few times. The gene calls are TRBV11-2 and TRBJ2-3, with 8 nucleotides matching TRBD1. The length of the CDR3 is 18 residues. J was trimmed by 4 bases and V by 0 bases; bases with no gene match: 12. The germline V gene encodes CDR1 SGHAT and CDR2 FQNNGV. The CDR3 bases are TGTGCCAGCAGCTTAGATCCTCCTCCGGACAGGGTATCAGATACGCAGTATTTT. Translation: CASSLDPPPDRVSDTQYF.